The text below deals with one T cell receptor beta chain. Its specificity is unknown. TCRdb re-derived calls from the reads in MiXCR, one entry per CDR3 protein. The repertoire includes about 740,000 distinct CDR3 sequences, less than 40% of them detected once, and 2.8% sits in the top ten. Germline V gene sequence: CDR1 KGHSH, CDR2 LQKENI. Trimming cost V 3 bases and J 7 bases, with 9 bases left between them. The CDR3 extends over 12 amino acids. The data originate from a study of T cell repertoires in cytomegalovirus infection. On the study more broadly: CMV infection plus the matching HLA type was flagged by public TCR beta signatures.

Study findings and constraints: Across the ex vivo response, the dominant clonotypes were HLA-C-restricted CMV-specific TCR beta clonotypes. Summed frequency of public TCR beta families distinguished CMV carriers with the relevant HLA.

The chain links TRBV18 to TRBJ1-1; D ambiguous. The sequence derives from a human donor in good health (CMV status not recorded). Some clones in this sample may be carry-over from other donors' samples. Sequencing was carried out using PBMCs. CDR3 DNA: TGTGCCAGCTCACCCCCCGGGTATGAAGCTTTCTTT. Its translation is CASSPPGYEAFF.